These 9 T cell receptor beta chains were sequenced from one sample in a study of blood T cell repertoires in COVID-19. Measured with immunoSEQ multiplex PCR; TCRdb has only the in-frame clones, and not every one. The sample shows 110,000 or so clones, approximately 91% of them seen only once. The sample taken for sequencing was peripheral blood. These receptors were obtained from a woman in her 70s who had recovered from COVID-19.

The chain joins TRBV6-5 to TRBJ2-7, with 8 bases aligning to TRBD1. Trimming removed 4 bases from V and 1 base from J; junction bases left unmatched: 9. Per the germline V gene, CDR1 is MNHEY and CDR2 is SVGAGI. The CDR3 contains 16 residues. DNA for the CDR3: TGTGCCAGCAGTTTACACCCAGGGGGCGCGTCCTACGAGCAGTACTTC. Its protein product is CASSLHPGGASYEQYF.

The chain recombines TRBV9 with TRBJ2-2, with a tentative D call TRBD2 (5 bases). V lost 0 bases and J lost 0, with 6 bases in between. From germline, CDR1 is SGDLS and CDR2 YYNGEE. The CDR3 loop spans 15 amino acids. The chain's CDR3 is CASSVGTPNTGELFF. CDR3 coding DNA: TGTGCCAGCAGCGTAGGGACTCCGAACACCGGGGAGCTGTTTTTT.

The chain is built from TRBV6-5 and TRBJ2-3, with D hard to call. The CDR3 is 11 residues long. V was trimmed by 5 bases and J by 3 bases, leaving 3 bases between them. Germline V CDR1 and CDR2: MNHEY, SVGAGI. For the CDR3, the DNA is TGTGCCAGCAGTACAACAGATACGCAGTATTTT. As protein: CASSTTDTQYF.

The V call is TRBV5-1, the J call TRBJ2-1, with 11 bases fitting TRBD1. The length of the CDR3 is 17 residues. J gave up 5 bases and V 0 bases, and 7 bases lay outside the gene matches. The germline CDR1 and CDR2 sequences are SGHRS and YFSETQ. The CDR3 region is CASSLGTGGGVDNEQFF. Here the CDR3 DNA reads TGCGCCAGCAGCTTGGGGACAGGGGGCGGTGTGGACAATGAGCAGTTCTTC.

The chain joins TRBV6-6 to TRBJ2-7, with 8 positions matching TRBD2. CDR3 length: 14 amino acids. V lost 4 bases and J lost 2; bases outside the gene matches: 4. The V gene's germline CDR1 is MNHNY and CDR2 SVGAGI (reference sequence). The CDR3 coding sequence is TGTGCCAGCAGTTTCCGGGAGGGCCCCTACGAGCAGTACTTC. Its protein product is CASSFREGPYEQYF.

The chain uses TRBV5-1 and TRBJ2-2, with 9 bases that match TRBD1. Germline V gene lookup returns CDR1 SGHRS and CDR2 YFSETQ. Trimming removed 0 bases from V and 7 bases from J; junction bases left unmatched: 4. The CDR3 has 15 amino acids. The CDR3 DNA reads TGCGCCAGCAGCTTGGGACAGGGGGAAATCGGGGAGCTGTTTTTT. It yields the protein CASSLGQGEIGELFF. Full variable domain (remainder filled in from reference TRBV5-1 and TRBJ2-2): KAGVTQTPRYLIKTRGQQVTLSCSPISGHRSVSWYQQTPGQGLQFLFEYFSETQRNKGNFPGRFSGRQFSNSRSEMNVSTLELGDSALYLCASSLGQGEIGELFFGEGSRLTVL.

This chain uses TRBV7-9 with TRBJ2-3; 10 bases match TRBD2. The V gene's germline CDR1 is SEHNR and CDR2 FQNEAQ (reference sequence). V trimming: 2 bases; J trimming: 1 base; junction bases outside the gene matches: 3. The CDR3 has 16 amino acids. As DNA, the CDR3 is TGTGCCAGCAGCTTAAAAGGGACTAGCGGCACAGATACGCAGTATTTT. This sequence encodes CASSLKGTSGTDTQYF. The complete variable domain, with remaining parts taken from reference TRBV7-9 and TRBJ2-3, reads DTGVSQNPRHKITKRGQNVTFRCDPISEHNRLYWYRQTLGQGPEFLTYFQNEAQLEKSRLLSDRFSAERPKGSFSTLEIQRTEQGDSAMYLCASSLKGTSGTDTQYFGPGTRLTVL.

The chain combines TRBV5-1 with TRBJ1-1; D call uncertain. With 5 bases removed from V and 0 bases from J, the gap between germline ends came to 8 bases. The CDR3 covers 13 residues. From germline, CDR1 is SGHRS and CDR2 YFSETQ. The CDR3 spells CASRGGLNTEAFF. The CDR3 DNA is TGCGCCAGCAGGGGAGGGTTGAACACTGAAGCTTTCTTT.

The rearrangement links TRBV19 to TRBJ2-7; TRBD1 might be the D (5 bases). This CDR3 region has 14 residues. Germline CDR1 is LNHDA and CDR2 is SQIVND (reference sequence). Trimming removed 4 bases from V and 3 bases from J, with 13 bases in between. CDR3 amino acids: CASSSQGGYYEQYF. CDR3 nucleotides: TGTGCCAGTAGTAGCCAGGGCGGCTACTACGAGCAGTACTTC.